This TCR beta chain appears in the sequencing data of a study of blood T cell repertoires in COVID-19. Background on the study: Nucleic acid was either cDNA or gDNA, and it came from T cells, B-cell-depleted T cells, or PBMCs.

Only in-frame clones appear in the TCRdb table, and some are missing; sequencing was by immunoSEQ multiplex PCR. The sample carries roughly 32,000 clones, 91% recorded once. The TCR sequence derives from a human donor with active COVID-19. The donor label of this sample is uncertain. Input material: peripheral blood.

CDR3 sequence: CASSPQGAEETQYF. CDR3 coding DNA: TGTGCCAGCAGCCCGCAAGGAGCGGAAGAGACCCAGTACTTC. The chain joins TRBV7-3 to TRBJ2-5; maybe TRBD2 (5 bases). Germline CDR1 reads SGHTA; CDR2 reads FQGTGA. The length of the CDR3 is 14 residues. V was pared by 5 bases and J by 3 bases, with 13 bases between.